The next 4 T cell receptor beta chains were all read from a single sample in a study. MiXCR, run by TCRdb on the RT-PCR reads, gives a single entry per CDR3 protein. The table has some 4,200 distinct CDR3 sequences, around 31% seen once. The sample comprised memory CD4+ T cells from salivary gland. The source is a female donor with primary Sjogren's syndrome.

The chain joins TRBV5-1 to TRBJ2-2, with 7 bases aligning to TRBD1. The J segment lost 10 bases and the V segment lost 4 bases, leaving 10 bases of the junction unmatched. The CDR3 is 14 residues long. CDR1 is SGHRS, CDR2 YFSETQ, per germline. The CDR3 region has the DNA TGCGCCAGCAGCCCACAGGGGTCCACCAAGGAGCTGTTTTTT. Translation gives CASSPQGSTKELFF. The variable domain in full, with the rest retrieved from reference TRBV5-1 and TRBJ2-2, is KAGVTQTPRYLIKTRGQQVTLSCSPISGHRSVSWYQQTPGQGLQFLFEYFSETQRNKGNFPGRFSGRQFSNSRSEMNVSTLELGDSALYLCASSPQGSTKELFFGEGSRLTVL.

This clonotype is medium-sized by share. The rearrangement joins TRBV20-1 to TRBJ1-1; D is undetermined. The CDR3 has 14 amino acids. V was trimmed by 1 base and J by 4 bases, leaving 13 bases between them. Germline CDR1 and CDR2: DFQATT and SNEGSKA (reference sequence). CDR3: CSARASKRATEAFF. DNA of the CDR3: TGCAGTGCTAGAGCCTCTAAGAGGGCCACTGAAGCTTTCTTT.

This clonotype qualifies as large. This CDR3 is CSARFDTQYF. CDR3 DNA: TGCAGTGCTAGATTTGATACGCAGTATTTT. The gene calls are TRBV20-1 and TRBJ2-3, with D uncertain. The V gene's germline CDR1 is DFQATT and CDR2 SNEGSKA (reference sequence). The CDR3 has 10 amino acids. Trimming removed 2 bases from V and 6 bases from J, with 3 bases in between.

The CDR3 DNA sequence: TGCAGTGCTAGAGATCTAGCGGGACTAGCGGGTTCCGAGCAGTACTTC. It translates to CSARDLAGLAGSEQYF. The chain carries TRBV20-1 and TRBJ2-7; 12 nucleotides agree with TRBD2. The CDR3 runs to 16 residues. Per germline, CDR1 DFQATT and CDR2 SNEGSKA (reference sequence). The J segment lost 6 bases and the V segment lost 0 bases, leaving 9 bases of the junction unmatched.